The next 18 T cell receptor beta chains were all read from a single sample in a study of blood T cell repertoires in COVID-19. Method: immunoSEQ multiplex PCR; TCRdb's copy keeps in-frame clones and lacks some. The sample holds 200,000 to 250,000 clones; roughly 90% are singletons and the top ten take around a tenth. Sequenced: PBMCs or T cells enriched from blood (not recorded which). Receptors originate from a man between 18 and 35 years old with acute COVID-19.

V gene TRBV19 combines with J gene TRBJ1-6; 7 bases match TRBD1. The CDR3 loop spans 12 amino acids. Germline loops: CDR1 LNHDA, CDR2 SQIVND (reference sequence). J lost 7 bases, V lost 11 bases, and 5 bases had no gene match. The CDR3 reads CASRTGNSPLHF. The CDR3 DNA is TGTGCCTCACGGACAGGAAATTCACCCCTCCACTTT.

CDR3 nucleotides: TGTGCCAGTAGGACACAGCATAGCAATCAGCCCCAGCATTTT. Translated: CASRTQHSNQPQHF. The genes are TRBV19 and TRBJ1-5; D gene unclear. This CDR3 comprises 14 residues. V was pared by 6 bases and J by 0 bases, with 9 bases between. The germline gives CDR1 LNHDA, CDR2 SQIVND (reference sequence).

This chain connects TRBV3-1 (or the pseudogene TRBV3-2) to TRBJ2-2, with D tentatively TRBD1 (5 bases). The CDR3 length is 15 residues. The V end was cut by 4 bases, the J end by 1 base, with 10 bases between. Per the germline V gene, CDR1 is LGHDT and CDR2 is YNNKEL (reference sequence). Here the CDR3 reads CASSLFRENTGELFF. In DNA form, the CDR3 reads TGTGCCAGCAGCCTTTTCAGGGAGAACACCGGGGAGCTGTTTTTT.

The chain carries TRBV5-1 and TRBJ2-1, with D possibly TRBD2 on 6 matching bases. CDR3 size: 13 residues. Trimming left V 4 bases short and J 6 bases short, with 11 bases between. Germline values: CDR1 SGHRS, CDR2 YFSETQ. The CDR3, as DNA: TGCGCCAGCAGCGTGGGACTGCTCAATGAGCAGTTCTTC. It codes for CASSVGLLNEQFF.

V gene TRBV29-1 combines with J gene TRBJ2-7, with D maybe TRBD1 (6 bases). The germline gives CDR1 SQVTM, CDR2 ANQGSEA. The ends were cut back, 5 bases at V and 6 bases at J, with 11 bases in the middle. This CDR3 contains 11 residues. Here the CDR3 reads CSVSDRGEQYF. DNA for the CDR3: TGCAGCGTTTCGGACAGAGGCGAGCAGTACTTC.

The chain links TRBV6-1 to TRBJ1-3, with D unresolved. The V gene lost 2 bases and the J gene lost 4 bases, with 6 bases spanning the gap. Germline V gives CDR1 MNHNS, CDR2 SASEGT. CDR3 length: 13 residues. CDR3 sequence reads: CASSEILGNTIYF. As DNA, the CDR3 is TGTGCCAGCAGTGAAATTTTAGGAAACACCATATATTTT.

The chain joins TRBV18 to TRBJ2-1; D call uncertain. The V gene's germline CDR1 is KGHSH and CDR2 LQKENI. V was pared by 3 bases and J by 7 bases, with 13 bases between. The CDR3 consists of 14 residues. The CDR3 here is CASSPASPPNEQFF. For the CDR3, the DNA is TGTGCCAGCTCACCGGCCTCACCGCCAAATGAGCAGTTCTTC.

This clone showed up just once. This chain joins TRBV5-4 and TRBJ2-7; D is perhaps TRBD2 (5 bases). From germline, CDR1 is SGHNT and CDR2 YYREEE (reference sequence). The CDR3 covers 13 residues. Trimming pared 3 bases from V and 7 bases from J, leaving 14 bases between. In DNA form, the CDR3 reads TGTGCCAGCAGCTCAAATGGAGGTGGAGAGCAGTACTTC. Protein sequence: CASSSNGGGEQYF.

This clone turned up a few times. This chain uses TRBV29-1 with TRBJ1-3; 7 bases are a match to TRBD1. Germline lookup yields CDR1 SQVTM and CDR2 ANQGSEA. The CDR3 has 15 residues. J gave up 6 bases and V 7 bases, and 15 bases lay outside the gene matches. CDR3 in amino acids: CSAEDRQGLKNTIYF. In DNA, the CDR3 is TGCAGCGCGGAGGACCGACAGGGACTGAAAAACACCATATATTTT.

The chain joins TRBV11-3 to TRBJ1-1; D remains ambiguous. This CDR3 spans 11 amino acids. In germline, CDR1 is SGHNT, CDR2 YENEEA. V was trimmed by 3 bases and J by 4 bases, leaving 3 bases between them. The CDR3 DNA reads TGTGCCAGCAGCTTTCTCACTGAAGCTTTCTTT. Translating gives CASSFLTEAFF.

The chain recombines TRBV11-2 with TRBJ1-5, with 7 bases lining up with TRBD1. V gave up 5 bases and J gave up 1 base; unmatched junction bases: 5. CDR3 length: 15 amino acids. Germline V gene data show CDR1 as SGHAT and CDR2 as FQNNGV. The CDR3 reads CASSIEQGSNQPQHF. The CDR3 bases are TGTGCCAGCAGCATCGAACAGGGGAGCAATCAGCCCCAGCATTTT.

The chain employs TRBV5-6 and TRBJ1-4; TRBD1 aligns across 10 bases. The length of the CDR3 is 14 residues. Germline lookup yields CDR1 SGHDT and CDR2 YYEEEE. Trimming removed 4 bases from V and 8 bases from J; junction bases left unmatched: 5. The CDR3 sequence is CASSRDRGLEKLFF. CDR3 bases: TGTGCCAGCAGCCGGGACAGGGGACTGGAAAAACTGTTTTTT.

V is TRBV24-1 and J is TRBJ1-2, with D maybe TRBD1 (5 bases). The CDR3 length is 13 residues. The germline V gene encodes CDR1 KGHDR and CDR2 SFDVKD. Trimming stripped 4 bases from V and 5 bases from J, with 10 bases between. CDR3 protein: CATSDSGYYGYTF. The CDR3 region has the DNA TGTGCCACCAGTGACTCAGGGTATTATGGCTACACCTTC.

J is TRBJ1-4 and V is TRBV18; possibly TRBD1 for D (6 bases). From germline, CDR1 is KGHSH and CDR2 LQKENI. This CDR3 has 12 amino acids. V was shortened by 4 bases and J by 13 bases, with 13 bases between the two germline ends. CDR3 nucleotides: TGTGCCAGCTCACTGGACAGCGGGGGACTGTTTTTT. Protein: CASSLDSGGLFF.

The genes are TRBV18 and TRBJ1-2; D is ambiguous. Germline CDR1 is KGHSH and CDR2 is LQKENI. V gave up 2 bases and J gave up 1 base, with 5 bases separating them. This CDR3 is 13 amino acids long. The CDR3 here is CASSPESNYGYTF. CDR3 nucleotide sequence: TGTGCCAGCTCACCAGAGAGTAACTATGGCTACACCTTC.

J is TRBJ2-5 and V is TRBV6-5, with a weak D call TRBD1 (6 bases). Germline V gives CDR1 MNHEY, CDR2 SVGAGI. CDR3 length: 15 amino acids. Trimming left V 10 bases short and J 2 bases short, with 20 bases between. The CDR3 spells CATQTTGFSQETQYF. CDR3 nucleotide sequence: TGTGCCACCCAAACGACAGGTTTTTCTCAAGAGACCCAGTACTTC.

The chain employs TRBV18 and TRBJ1-2; 8 bases map to TRBD1. The CDR3 runs to 14 residues. Germline V gene lookup returns CDR1 KGHSH and CDR2 LQKENI. V lost 0 bases, J lost 6 bases, and 3 bases stayed unmatched. CDR3 sequence (DNA): TGTGCCAGCTCACCACCCGCGGACAGGGATGGCTACACCTTC. Translation: CASSPPADRDGYTF.

This rearrangement joins TRBV7-6 to TRBJ2-1, with 11 bases identical to TRBD2. The CDR3 contains 19 residues. Germline V gene lookup returns CDR1 SGHVS and CDR2 FNYEAQ. J gave up 3 bases and V 5 bases, and 15 bases lay outside the gene matches. CDR3 sequence reads: CASSPGGTSGGGDYNEQFF. The CDR3 DNA sequence: TGTGCCAGCAGCCCGGGCGGGACTAGCGGAGGGGGGGACTACAATGAGCAGTTCTTC.